This T cell receptor (beta chain) was identified during a study of blood T cell repertoires in COVID-19 (dated by TCRdb to 2020 to 2021). Some background on the complete study: Samples covering the acute and convalescent phases of COVID-19 were provided by collaborators in the United States, Italy and Spain. The prospective study material was composed of cDNA or gDNA derived from T cells, B-cell-depleted T cells, or PBMCs. Deeply sampled blood TCRbeta repertoires from subjects exposed to, actively infected with, or recovered from COVID-19 were included in the dataset. A freely available public database, intended as a resource for researchers studying the immune response to SARS-CoV-2, is where the repertoires were released. Samples were obtained from the ongoing ImmuneRACE study (first 160 participants) and from about 1,300 subjects provided by 6 global collaborators. Nearly every sample came with metadata listing a de-identified subject ID, COVID-19 status, age in years and sex. Where available, HLA class I and class II types were taken from metadata supplied by the sample provider and were not determined by assay-based typing.

One collaborating source in Seattle enrolled patients while the patients were actively infected and followed the patients over time throughout the course of disease. Each collaborating institution followed its own protocols to collect whole blood in K2EDTA tubes. For TCRbeta analysis, collaborators shipped samples in one of three forms: frozen whole blood, isolated PBMCs, or DNA extracted from either of those sample types. General findings and caveats noted by the study authors: How much clinical and demographic metadata was included differed by source and by participant, and the metadata was provided uncurated.

The sample holds a few counts of this clone. Its target antigen remains unknown. Base-call qualities are not available, and no considerably larger clone is one nucleotide away. TCRbeta CDR3 regions were amplified from genomic DNA using the immunoSEQ Assay, a bias-controlled multiplex PCR. The original methods were these. The number of nucleated cells in each sample was estimated from the amplification of reference gene primers within the assay. To quantify the absolute abundance of each unique TCRbeta CDR3 rearrangement, sequence reads were collapsed and filtered. Productive Simpson clonality was computed per sample as the square root of Simpson's diversity index over productive rearrangements. As stored in TCRdb, this immuneACCESS dataset retains in-frame rearrangements with V and J assigned. A fraction of the clones does not appear; measured against another copy, unresolved V genes explain less than half of the discrepancy, and the remainder lacks a known reason. Clone size and the V and J calls come from that table; the DNA yielded D and trimming. The sample table shows about 500,000 clones, and roughly 91% are seen once. 7.5% to 9% of the sample goes to the ten largest clones.

Sequencing was performed on peripheral blood. The clonotype comes from a woman between 50 and 59 years old with COVID-19, enrolled during active disease.

The DNA reads TGTGCCAGCAGGATACAGGGTGGCTCCTACGAGCAGTACTTC. It translates to CASRIQGGSYEQYF. Recombination joined TRBV2 with TRBJ2-7; TRBD1 could be the D gene, as 6 bases match. CDR1 and CDR2 (SNHLY, FYNNEI) derive from the germline V gene. Counted from cysteine to phenylalanine, this CDR3 has 14 amino acids. The retained sequence is limited to the CDR3, 42 bases, with the frame set at the first base. V gives up 6 bases and J gives up 0 bases, and the segment between their germline ends measures 12 bases.